Following are 5 T cell receptor beta chains from one sample sequenced in a study of graft-versus-host responses after intestinal transplantation. Profiling relied on immunoSEQ multiplex PCR, and the TCRdb table lists in-frame clones only, not all of them. The sample carries over 65,000 clones, approximately 90% recorded once. No antigens are known for them. This sample comprised unstimulated CD8+ T cells sorted from spleen or lymph node cells, obtained before transplant. The receptors come from a human donor who was the organ donor for an intestinal transplant.

This clone was counted once. The CDR3 nucleotides are TGTGCCAGCAGCTTAGGAGGGGGAACTGAAGCTTTCTTT. This encodes CASSLGGGTEAFF. The chain recombines TRBV7-9 with TRBJ1-1; possibly TRBD1 for D (6 bases). Trimming took off 1 base at V and 5 bases at J, with 8 bases between the two ends. The length of the CDR3 is 13 residues. In germline, CDR1 is SEHNR, CDR2 FQNEAQ (reference sequence).

To note about this clone: Other DNA variants within this sample encode the same CDR3. This chain uses TRBV9 with TRBJ2-7, with 7 positions matching TRBD1. V dropped 0 bases and J dropped 2; count of bases not matched to a gene: 2. This CDR3 comprises 14 residues. In germline, CDR1 is SGDLS, CDR2 YYNGEE. The CDR3 DNA follows: TGTGCCAGCAGCGTAGGGACAGGAGCCTACGAGCAGTACTTC. This gives the protein CASSVGTGAYEQYF.

V usage is TRBV7-9 and J usage is TRBJ1-2, with D perhaps TRBD1 (6 bases). The CDR3 runs 15 residues. CDR1 is SEHNR and CDR2 is FQNEAQ in the germline V gene (reference sequence). V was cut by 10 bases and J by 4 bases, with 22 bases left in between. CDR3 region: CAITISEEGGYGYTF. The CDR3 DNA reads as TGTGCCATCACGATAAGTGAGGAGGGGGGCTATGGCTACACCTTC.

The chain couples TRBV5-6 to TRBJ2-7; either TRBD1 or TRBD2 may supply D (5 bases each). The CDR3 is 19 amino acids. V lost 3 bases and J lost 0, with 25 bases in between. From germline, CDR1 is SGHDT and CDR2 YYEEEE. CDR3 amino acids: CASSWSVPGTVQYSYEQYF. CDR3 nucleotides: TGTGCCAGCAGCTGGAGCGTGCCAGGGACGGTCCAGTACTCCTACGAGCAGTACTTC.

This chain joins TRBV6-5 and TRBJ2-7; D is perhaps TRBD2 (5 bases). Germline assignment: CDR1 MNHEY and CDR2 SVGAGI. Trimming took 6 bases from V and 7 from J, leaving 13 bases between them. The CDR3 is 12 residues long. The CDR3 reads CASSYHEGEQYF. CDR3 in DNA: TGTGCCAGCAGCTATCATGAGGGAGAGCAGTACTTC.